This TCR beta chain emerged from a study of T cells in Graves' hyperthyroidism and ophthalmopathy. Study background: Peripheral blood was secured at the point of initial diagnosis, before any treatment.

CDR1 and CDR2 (germline): SQVTM, ANQGSEA. Trimming cost V 7 bases and J 0 bases; bases outside gene matches: 8. This CDR3 region has 14 residues. Broader study findings: Ophthalmopathy prediction by the model preceded onset by a median approximately 5.9 months. Ophthalmopathy was separated from stable hyperthyroidism by a 13 V-J model. In the blood, most expanded thyroid clonotypes above 0.001 appeared as well.

RNA transcripts gave rise to amplified TCR beta CDR3 regions. A first-round RT-PCR of the TCR CDR3 used the HTBI primer set. TCRdb analysed the multiplex PCR reads with MiXCR anew, one entry per CDR3 protein. The sample lists some 370,000 distinct CDR3 sequences; roughly an eighth were seen once. This clonotype was seen a few times. Its cognate antigen is unknown. This clonotype was sampled from a man between 50 and 59 years old with Graves' ophthalmopathy. Input material: blood. The rearrangement links TRBV29-1 to TRBJ1-1; 7 bases line up with TRBD1. The CDR3 here is CSAGRGQMNTEAFF. CDR3 DNA: TGCAGCGCGGGTAGGGGACAGATGAACACTGAAGCTTTCTTT.